The 19 T cell receptor beta chains below come from one sample, sequenced in a study of blood T cell repertoires in COVID-19. Only in-frame clones appear in the TCRdb table, and some are missing; sequencing was by immunoSEQ multiplex PCR. The repertoire holds around 210,000 clones, around 90% seen once, with around 1.4% in the top ten. Sequencing used peripheral blood. The receptors were gathered from a young man with active or convalescent COVID-19.

This clone is a singleton in its sample. The rearrangement joins TRBV6-5 to TRBJ2-5; TRBD2 is a possible D gene (6 bases). Trimming cost V 6 bases and J 4 bases, with 9 bases left between them. CDR3 size: 12 residues. CDR1 and CDR2 (germline): MNHEY, SVGAGI. The CDR3, as DNA: TGTGCCAGCAGAACTAGCTTAGAGACCCAGTACTTC. Amino acids: CASRTSLETQYF.

The V call is TRBV5-1, the J call TRBJ2-1; maybe TRBD2 (6 bases). The CDR3 runs 16 residues. The germline gives CDR1 SGHRS, CDR2 YFSETQ. V shed 4 bases and J shed 6 bases, with 20 bases lying between them. CDR3 in DNA: TGCGCCAGCAGCCTCCGGGACTCACTGCTCGGCAATGAGCAGTTCTTC. It specifies CASSLRDSLLGNEQFF.

The rearrangement joins TRBV20-1 to TRBJ2-1; the D is unclear. Trimming removed 3 bases from V and 5 bases from J, with 5 bases in between. CDR3 length: 11 amino acids. Per the germline V gene, CDR1 is DFQATT and CDR2 is SNEGSKA (reference sequence). The CDR3 DNA is TGCAGTGCTAGTCTAGACAATGAGCAGTTCTTC. Protein product: CSASLDNEQFF.

CDR3 DNA sequence: TGCAGCGTCTCGACCGGGACAGGGGGCTCTGGAAACACCATATATTTT. Its protein product is CSVSTGTGGSGNTIYF. The genes are TRBV29-1 and TRBJ1-3; TRBD1 matches 11 bases. CDR3 length: 16 residues. CDR1 SQVTM and CDR2 ANQGSEA come from the germline V gene. After removal of 6 bases from V and 0 bases from J, the junction contained 7 bases not matched to a gene.

This chain links TRBV20-1 with TRBJ2-7; the D gene is possibly TRBD2 (6 bases). Trimming removed 6 bases at V and 3 bases at J, with 9 bases between. Germline V CDR1 and CDR2: DFQATT, SNEGSKA (reference sequence). The CDR3 covers 11 residues. The CDR3 is CSAAGSYEQYF. The DNA for the CDR3 is TGCAGTGCGGCCGGGAGCTACGAGCAGTACTTC.

The rearrangement joins TRBV4-3 to TRBJ1-1; 7 nucleotides line up with TRBD1. The V gene end was trimmed by 0 bases and the J gene end by 7 bases; junction bases not matched to a gene: 2. CDR3 length: 13 amino acids. CDR1 is LGHNA, CDR2 YSLEER, per germline. The CDR3 spells CASSQERQGEAFF. The CDR3, as DNA: TGCGCCAGCAGCCAAGAGAGACAGGGTGAAGCTTTCTTT.

This clone was seen more than once but under ten times. This chain links TRBV7-8 with TRBJ1-5, with 10 nucleotides matching TRBD1. V was clipped by 6 bases and J by 0 bases; unmatched bases: 2. The CDR3 covers 15 residues. In germline, CDR1 is SGHVS, CDR2 FQNEAQ. Here the CDR3 DNA reads TGTGCCAGCAGTTGGGACAGGGGTAGCAATCAGCCCCAGCATTTT. This translates into CASSWDRGSNQPQHF.

J is TRBJ2-5 and V is TRBV7-9, with 7 nucleotides matching TRBD1. Germline V lookup: CDR1 SEHNR, CDR2 FQNEAQ (reference sequence). The V segment lost 5 bases and the J segment 1 base; nucleotides outside the gene matches: 10. The length of the CDR3 is 16 residues. The CDR3 spells CASSPNRGQFQETQYF. The DNA for the CDR3 is TGTGCCAGCAGCCCAAACAGGGGCCAGTTCCAAGAGACCCAGTACTTC.

The gene calls are TRBV6-2 or TRBV6-3 and TRBJ1-5; 11 nucleotides align to TRBD1. J gave up 2 bases and V 4 bases, and 16 bases lay outside the gene matches. The CDR3 is 20 amino acids. The V gene's germline CDR1 is MNHEY and CDR2 SVGEGT. The CDR3, as DNA: TGTGCCAGCAGTTGGATCCGGGGACAGGGGGTGCCTCAGGGCAATCAGCCCCAGCATTTT. Translation: CASSWIRGQGVPQGNQPQHF.

CDR3 nucleotide sequence: TGTGCCAGCACCCTGGGAGGGGGGTGGCAGCCCCAGCATTTT. Its protein product is CASTLGGGWQPQHF. This sequence joins TRBV2 and TRBJ1-5; D is perhaps TRBD1 (6 bases). The CDR3 has 14 amino acids. V lost 7 bases and J lost 7, with 17 bases in between. Germline values: CDR1 SNHLY, CDR2 FYNNEI.

This chain connects TRBV19 to TRBJ2-1; TRBD2 matches at 8 bases. Germline assignment: CDR1 LNHDA and CDR2 SQIVND (reference sequence). V shed 3 bases, J shed 0 bases, and the junction held 1 base outside the gene matches. The CDR3 loop spans 15 amino acids. Here the CDR3 DNA reads TGTGCCAGTAGTATTGGGACTAGCTCCTACAATGAGCAGTTCTTC. This gives the protein CASSIGTSSYNEQFF. Full variable domain (remainder filled in from reference TRBV19 and TRBJ2-1): DGGITQSPKYLFRKEGQNVTLSCEQNLNHDAMYWYRQDPGQGLRLIYYSQIVNDFQKGDIAEGYSVSREKKESFPLTVTSAQKNPTAFYLCASSIGTSSYNEQFFGPGTRLTVL.

The chain carries TRBV28 and TRBJ2-7; the D gene is possibly TRBD1 (5 bases). The CDR3 totals 16 residues. From germline, CDR1 is MDHEN and CDR2 SYDVKM. Trimming removed 6 bases at V and 1 base at J, with 19 bases between. CDR3 residues: CASRPEVTALSYEQYF. In nucleotides, the CDR3 is TGTGCCAGCAGGCCTGAGGTGACAGCACTATCCTACGAGCAGTACTTC.

The chain couples TRBV30 to TRBJ2-7; 7 nucleotides match TRBD1. V trimming: 3 bases; J trimming: 0 bases; junction bases outside the gene matches: 2. Germline CDR1 GTSNPN, CDR2 SVGIG (reference sequence). The CDR3 has 13 amino acids. The CDR3 region is CAWRQGSSYEQYF. CDR3 coding DNA: TGTGCCTGGAGACAGGGGAGCTCCTACGAGCAGTACTTC.

This clone was seen a few times. CDR3 coding DNA: TGTGCCAGCAGCCCAGGGACTAGCGGGAGTGGGGCCTACAATGAGCAGTTCTTC. Its translation is CASSPGTSGSGAYNEQFF. V and J are TRBV5-4 and TRBJ2-1; 14 positions agree with TRBD2. This CDR3 region has 18 residues. Trimming removed 4 bases from V and 2 bases from J; junction bases left unmatched: 8. Germline V CDR1 and CDR2: SGHNT, YYREEE (reference sequence).

Points on this clone: The same CDR3 can be traced to other DNA sequences in this sample. The J gene is TRBJ1-1, the V gene TRBV29-1; no clear D gene. Germline CDR1 SQVTM, CDR2 ANQGSEA. This CDR3 is built from 13 residues. The V gene lost 0 bases and the J gene lost 2 bases, with 7 bases spanning the gap. The CDR3 loop reads CSVEEGTNTEAFF. In DNA, the CDR3 is TGCAGCGTTGAAGAGGGCACAAACACTGAAGCTTTCTTT.

The chain combines TRBV7-9 with TRBJ2-1; 9 bases fit TRBD2. The CDR3 covers 16 residues. V dropped 5 bases and J dropped 4; count of bases not matched to a gene: 9. The germline gives CDR1 SEHNR, CDR2 FQNEAQ (reference sequence). The CDR3 DNA reads as TGTGCCAGCAGCACGACTAGCGGAGGGCCATACAATGAGCAGTTCTTC. This codes for CASSTTSGGPYNEQFF.

The CDR3 loop reads CASSDGSGIQYF. DNA for the CDR3: TGCGCCAGCAGTGATGGGTCGGGCATTCAGTACTTC. V and J are TRBV10-1 and TRBJ2-4; the D is unclear. V lost 3 bases and J 9 bases, leaving 9 bases between the germline ends. The V gene's germline CDR1 is WNHNN and CDR2 SYGVQD (reference sequence). The CDR3 runs 12 residues.

The V call is TRBV30, the J call TRBJ2-2, with TRBD1 matching over 7 bases. The ends lost 3 bases at V and 7 bases at J; junction bases unmatched: 14. The V gene's germline CDR1 is GTSNPN and CDR2 SVGIG (reference sequence). The CDR3 is 16 residues long. DNA of the CDR3: TGTGCCTGGAGAGCGAAGGACAGGATGACAGGCGGGGAGCTGTTTTTT. Its translation: CAWRAKDRMTGGELFF.

This chain links TRBV3-1 (or the pseudogene TRBV3-2) with TRBJ1-2; 8 bases align to TRBD1. V was clipped by 4 bases and J by 7 bases; unmatched bases: 5. The CDR3 is 13 amino acids. Germline values: CDR1 LGHDT, CDR2 YNNKEL (reference sequence). CDR3 loop: CASSPGGAFGYTF. As DNA, the CDR3 is TGTGCCAGCAGCCCAGGGGGCGCGTTTGGCTACACCTTC.